This T cell receptor (beta chain) comes out of a study of control samples from healthy donors and cancer patients. Generated by immunoSEQ multiplex PCR, the TCRdb table keeps only in-frame clones and is missing some. Among fewer than 200,000 clones listed, around nine tenths were seen once. Germline CDR1 reads MNHNS; CDR2 reads SASEGT. Losses at the gene ends were 2 bases for V and 5 bases for J; bases not matched to a gene: 7. The CDR3 runs 15 residues. This clone was observed at least ten times. The specimen sequenced was blood. This chain uses TRBV6-1 with TRBJ1-2, with 8 bases identical to TRBD1. This sequence originates from a woman aged 25 to 39 in good health. The CDR3 loop is CASSERAGGFYGYTF. CDR3 sequence (DNA): TGTGCCAGCAGTGAAAGGGCAGGGGGCTTTTATGGCTACACCTTC.